Below, 11 T cell receptor beta chains from the same sample are listed, as sequenced in a study of T-cell memory formation after mild COVID-19. TCRdb independently ran MiXCR on the 5' RACE reads; one entry per CDR3 protein. This sample has 450,000 or so distinct CDR3 sequences; 15% to 20% occur once, and the top ten carry more than 8%. Material for sequencing was PBMCs or a T cell subset sorted from them (not recorded which). Receptor source: an adult woman who had mild COVID-19 (a few samples of this study predate the infection). Cell type and time point are not known.

This clonotype has only a few counts. The gene calls are TRBV20-1 and TRBJ1-2; TRBD1 matches 7 bases. The CDR3 extends over 14 amino acids. Losses at the gene ends were 5 bases for V and 3 bases for J; bases not matched to a gene: 9. Germline V gives CDR1 DFQATT, CDR2 SNEGSKA (reference sequence). CDR3 in DNA: TGCAGTGCTCCGAACAGAGGGGGCGACTATGGCTACACCTTC. As protein: CSAPNRGGDYGYTF.

This chain joins TRBV7-2 and TRBJ2-7; 7 bases are a match to TRBD2. This CDR3 region has 15 residues. V dropped 4 bases and J dropped 3; count of bases not matched to a gene: 9. Looked up from germline, CDR1 is SGHTA and CDR2 is FQGNSA. The CDR3 DNA follows: TGTGCCAGCAGCTCCTTTAGAGCGGGGAGCTACGAGCAGTACTTC. Protein product: CASSSFRAGSYEQYF. The whole variable domain, remainder taken from reference TRBV7-2 and TRBJ2-7, is GAGVSQSPSNKVTEKGKDVELRCDPISGHTALYWYRQSLGQGLEFLIYFQGNSAPDKSGLPSDRFSAERTGGSVSTLTIQRTQQEDSAVYLCASSSFRAGSYEQYFGPGTRLTVT.

This clonotype showed up just a few times. V usage is TRBV5-1 and J usage is TRBJ2-7; 14 bases are a match to TRBD2. The CDR3 sequence is 18 residues long. The ends lost 4 bases at V and 5 bases at J; junction bases unmatched: 14. The germline CDR1 and CDR2 sequences are SGHRS and YFSETQ. CDR3 DNA: TGCGCCAGCAGCCCTTACATTCCGGGACTAGCGGGAGATAACGAGCAGTACTTC. The encoded protein is CASSPYIPGLAGDNEQYF.

The chain employs TRBV5-1 and TRBJ2-7; D gene uncertain. In germline, CDR1 is SGHRS, CDR2 YFSETQ. The CDR3 extends over 15 amino acids. Deletions cut 0 bases from V and 1 base from J, with 11 bases between. The CDR3 loop reads CASSLDGDQSYEQYF. The CDR3 bases are TGCGCCAGCAGCTTGGACGGAGATCAATCCTACGAGCAGTACTTC.

In its sample, this clonotype was seen a few times. J is TRBJ1-1 and V is TRBV5-1, with 7 bases matching TRBD1. CDR3 length: 16 amino acids. Trimming cost V 0 bases and J 0 bases; bases outside gene matches: 5. Germline V gene data show CDR1 as SGHRS and CDR2 as YFSETQ. The CDR3 region has the DNA TGCGCCAGCAGCTTGGGGGACAGCTTCATGAACACTGAAGCTTTCTTT. It yields the protein CASSLGDSFMNTEAFF.

CDR3: CASSFAAGTSYEQYF. CDR3 bases: TGTGCCAGCAGCTTCGCCGCGGGGACCTCCTACGAGCAGTACTTC. This chain connects TRBV5-6 to TRBJ2-7; the D gene is possibly TRBD2 (6 bases). V lost 2 bases to trimming and J lost 0 bases, with 12 bases between them. CDR1 is SGHDT and CDR2 is YYEEEE in the germline V gene. This CDR3 region has 15 residues.

The chain carries TRBV7-3 and TRBJ2-7, with no clear D. The CDR3 sequence is 11 residues long. V was trimmed by 5 bases and J by 6 bases, leaving 8 bases between them. The germline gives CDR1 SGHTA, CDR2 FQGTGA. The CDR3 loop reads CASSPRTEQYF. As DNA, the CDR3 is TGTGCCAGCAGCCCCCGCACCGAGCAGTACTTC. Using reference TRBV7-3 and TRBJ2-7 for the parts outside the CDR3, the full variable domain is GAGVSQTPSNKVTEKGKYVELRCDPISGHTALYWYRQSLGQGPEFLIYFQGTGAADDSGLPNDRFFAVRPEGSVSTLKIQRTERGDSAVYLCASSPRTEQYFGPGTRLTVT.

This clonotype turned up a few times. The J gene is TRBJ2-1, the V gene TRBV11-2, with 14 bases aligning to TRBD2. The CDR3 contains 14 residues. The V and J ends lost 5 bases and 10 bases, in that order; junction bases with no gene match: 4. CDR1 is SGHAT, CDR2 FQNNGV, per germline. CDR3 DNA: TGTGCCAGCAGCCTAAGACTAGCGGGAGGGGAGCAGTTCTTC. As protein: CASSLRLAGGEQFF.

The V call is TRBV6-5, the J call TRBJ2-5; either TRBD1 or TRBD2 may supply D (5 bases each). The CDR3 length is 13 residues. Germline V CDR1 and CDR2: MNHEY, SVGAGI. The ends were cut back, 2 bases at V and 7 bases at J, with 11 bases in the middle. CDR3 in DNA: TGTGCCAGCAGTTACCCCGGGACGGGGACCCAGTACTTC. It translates to CASSYPGTGTQYF.

The rearrangement links TRBV24-1 to TRBJ2-1, with 9 positions matching TRBD1. From germline, CDR1 is KGHDR and CDR2 SFDVKD. The ends lost 8 bases at V and 6 bases at J; junction bases unmatched: 4. This CDR3 comprises 13 residues. This CDR3 reads CATTGTGPNEQFF. The CDR3 region has the DNA TGTGCCACCACCGGGACAGGGCCCAATGAGCAGTTCTTC.

V is TRBV7-6 and J is TRBJ1-5; the D is unclear. The CDR3 consists of 14 residues. The V and J ends lost 1 base and 8 bases respectively, with 12 bases between them. The germline gives CDR1 SGHVS, CDR2 FNYEAQ. The DNA of the CDR3 is TGTGCCAGCAGCTTAGGTCCCCATAATAAGCCCCAGCATTTT. It is translated as CASSLGPHNKPQHF. The whole variable domain, filled in from reference TRBV7-6 and TRBJ1-5, reads GAGVSQSPRYKVTKRGQDVALRCDPISGHVSLYWYRQALGQGPEFLTYFNYEAQQDKSGLPNDRFSAERPEGSISTLTIQRTEQRDSAMYRCASSLGPHNKPQHFGDGTRLSIL.